A single sample is the source of the 25 T cell receptor beta chains below, sequenced in a study of OX40 agonist ivuxolimab in advanced cancers. Libraries were prepared by immunoSEQ multiplex PCR; TCRdb keeps only in-frame clonotypes and omits some of them. The data show about 32,000 clones, 85% to 90% seen once. The sequences come from CD4+ or CD8+ T cells sorted from blood, collected in a trial of the OX40 agonist ivuxolimab. Source of these receptors: an adult with an advanced solid tumor such as melanoma, head and neck, liver or kidney cancer.

V and J are TRBV28 and TRBJ2-7, with a weak D call TRBD2 (6 bases). Germline CDR1 MDHEN, CDR2 SYDVKM. This CDR3 has 14 amino acids. The ends were cut back, 5 bases at V and 3 bases at J, with 14 bases in the middle. The CDR3 region has the DNA TGTGCCAGCAGTCCACCCTCGGGAGTCTACGAGCAGTACTTC. It codes for CASSPPSGVYEQYF.

The CDR3 nucleotides are TGTGCCAGCTATTCGACCGGGACTAGCGGGAGCTCCTACAATGAGCAGTTCTTC. It translates to CASYSTGTSGSSYNEQFF. The chain carries TRBV28 and TRBJ2-1; 14 bases line up with TRBD2. Germline V gene sequence: CDR1 MDHEN, CDR2 SYDVKM. Unmatched junction bases numbered 9, after V lost 8 bases and J lost 0 bases. The CDR3 contains 18 residues. The variable domain in full, with the rest retrieved from reference TRBV28 and TRBJ2-1, is DVKVTQSSRYLVKRTGEKVFLECVQDMDHENMFWYRQDPGLGLRLIYFSYDVKMKEKGDIPEGYSVSREKKERFSLILESASTNQTSMYLCASYSTGTSGSSYNEQFFGPGTRLTVL.

About this clone itself: This same CDR3 is encoded by further DNA sequences in the sample. CDR3 protein: CASSSRGVGYTF. The CDR3 coding sequence is TGTGCCAGCAGTTCTAGGGGGGTTGGCTACACCTTC. The chain links TRBV27 to TRBJ1-2, with a tentative D call TRBD1 (6 bases). Germline CDR1 and CDR2: MNHEY and SMNVEV (reference sequence). Trimming pared 4 bases from V and 7 bases from J, leaving 10 bases between. This CDR3 is 12 amino acids long.

This chain uses TRBV9 with TRBJ2-7; 7 bases match TRBD1. This CDR3 has 13 amino acids. Germline values: CDR1 SGDLS, CDR2 YYNGEE. The V segment lost 3 bases and the J segment 3 bases; nucleotides outside the gene matches: 3. The CDR3 DNA reads TGTGCCAGCAGCGCGGGACAGCACTACGAGCAGTACTTC. The encoded protein is CASSAGQHYEQYF.

V is TRBV19 and J is TRBJ1-1; maybe TRBD1 (5 bases). Trimming cost V 6 bases and J 1 base, with 12 bases left between them. Germline CDR1 and CDR2: LNHDA and SQIVND (reference sequence). There are 14 residues in the CDR3. CDR3 DNA: TGTGCCAGTAGGCCTCTTGGGGGGAACACTGAAGCTTTCTTT. It specifies CASRPLGGNTEAFF.

V and J are TRBV27 and TRBJ2-7; 7 positions agree with TRBD2. V shed 2 bases and J 2 bases; nucleotides not matched to a gene: 0. This CDR3 region has 13 residues. The germline V gene has CDR1 MNHEY and CDR2 SMNVEV (reference sequence). CDR3 sequence reads: CASSLAGAYEQYF. The CDR3, as DNA: TGTGCCAGCAGTTTAGCGGGGGCCTACGAGCAGTACTTC.

The chain is built from TRBV4-1 and TRBJ2-7; D gene ambiguous. The CDR3 runs to 13 residues. V lost 0 bases and J lost 3, with 6 bases in between. The germline gives CDR1 MGHRA, CDR2 YSYEKL. CDR3 protein: CASSQERIYEQYF. In nucleotides, the CDR3 is TGCGCCAGCAGCCAAGAAAGGATCTACGAGCAGTACTTC.

The genes are TRBV30 and TRBJ2-7; no definite D call. The CDR3 has 12 residues. V was clipped by 7 bases and J by 1 base, with 11 bases between them. Germline assignment: CDR1 GTSNPN and CDR2 SVGIG (reference sequence). This CDR3 reads CASLDRSYEQYF. The CDR3 region has the DNA TGTGCCTCCCTGGACCGTTCCTACGAGCAGTACTTC.

This chain links TRBV7-8 with TRBJ2-1, with D hard to call. V lost 5 bases to trimming and J lost 7 bases, with 9 bases between them. This CDR3 is built from 12 residues. Looked up from germline, CDR1 is SGHVS and CDR2 is FQNEAQ. In DNA, the CDR3 is TGTGCCAGCAGCCCAGACGGAAATGAGCAGTTCTTC. Protein sequence: CASSPDGNEQFF.

The gene calls are TRBV14 and TRBJ2-7, with TRBD1 identical over 10 bases. Germline V gene sequence: CDR1 SGHDN, CDR2 FVKESK. The trim removed 3 bases at V and 5 bases at J, leaving 16 bases unmatched. The CDR3 length is 18 residues. Here the CDR3 reads CASSQRWDSGTGANEQYF. CDR3 nucleotide sequence: TGTGCCAGCAGCCAGAGGTGGGATTCCGGGACAGGGGCCAACGAGCAGTACTTC.

This chain connects TRBV7-6 to TRBJ2-3, with D perhaps matching TRBD1 (6 bases). The CDR3 is 17 amino acids. Trimming removed 0 bases from V and 3 bases from J, with 16 bases in between. Germline loops: CDR1 SGHVS, CDR2 FNYEAQ. CDR3 bases: TGTGCCAGCAGCTTAGCGGGGACATCCGCGTCGACAGATACGCAGTATTTT. It translates to CASSLAGTSASTDTQYF.

This clone was seen a few times. The genes are TRBV5-1 and TRBJ2-7; D remains unclear. This CDR3 comprises 11 residues. Germline CDR1 SGHRS, CDR2 YFSETQ. V was clipped by 4 bases and J by 0 bases, with 2 bases between them. The CDR3 region has the DNA TGCGCCAGCAGCCACTCCTACGAGCAGTACTTC. As protein: CASSHSYEQYF.

The genes are TRBV10-2 and TRBJ2-1, with TRBD1 matching over 9 bases. Germline V CDR1 and CDR2: WSHSY, SAAADI. Losses at the gene ends were 3 bases for V and 4 bases for J; bases not matched to a gene: 7. This CDR3 contains 16 residues. CDR3 protein: CASSDQRDRVYNEQFF. Here the CDR3 DNA reads TGCGCCAGCAGTGATCAACGGGACAGGGTTTACAATGAGCAGTTCTTC.

DNA of the CDR3: TGTGCCAGCAGCGTAGTAGGGCGCTACAATGAGCAGTTCTTC. Translating it yields CASSVVGRYNEQFF. J is TRBJ2-1 and V is TRBV9; D is ambiguous. This CDR3 contains 14 residues. Trimming removed 0 bases at V and 3 bases at J, with 7 bases between. Germline CDR1 and CDR2: SGDLS and YYNGEE.

This clone has a handful of counts. The chain has TRBV7-8 and TRBJ1-1; D not resolved. This CDR3 is 16 amino acids long. The germline V gene has CDR1 SGHVS and CDR2 FQNEAQ. V lost 0 bases and J lost 0, with 11 bases in between. Here the CDR3 reads CASSLALIGLNTEAFF. The CDR3 coding sequence is TGTGCCAGCAGCTTAGCGCTGATAGGGCTGAACACTGAAGCTTTCTTT.

V and J are TRBV29-1 and TRBJ2-7, with D perhaps assigned TRBD1 or TRBD2 (6 bases each). Germline-derived CDR1 and CDR2 are SQVTM and ANQGSEA. The V end was cut by 2 bases, the J end by 7 bases, with 15 bases between. This CDR3 region has 13 residues. DNA of the CDR3: TGCAGCGTTGAACGGGGGACACCCGGGGAGCAGTACTTC. Translation: CSVERGTPGEQYF.

This clone came up a few times. V and J are TRBV5-6 and TRBJ1-1, with a tentative D call TRBD1 (6 bases). The CDR3 is 14 amino acids. Germline assignment: CDR1 SGHDT and CDR2 YYEEEE. The V and J ends lost 2 bases and 10 bases respectively, with 18 bases between them. The CDR3 DNA sequence: TGTGCCAGCAGCTTCGCAGGGGCGGTTCCTGGAGCTTTCTTT. It specifies CASSFAGAVPGAFF.

This chain links TRBV6-5 with TRBJ2-1; D call uncertain. This CDR3 contains 11 residues. Germline CDR1 reads MNHEY; CDR2 reads SVGAGI. Trimming took off 4 bases at V and 4 bases at J, with 2 bases between the two ends. The CDR3 DNA sequence: TGTGCCAGCAGTTTGTACAATGAGCAGTTCTTC. As protein: CASSLYNEQFF.

The rearrangement joins TRBV11-2 to TRBJ2-3, with 8 bases aligning to TRBD1. This CDR3 region has 15 residues. Germline V lookup: CDR1 SGHAT, CDR2 FQNNGV. J lost 3 bases, V lost 1 base, and 3 bases had no gene match. The CDR3 coding sequence is TGTGCCAGCAGCTTAGTCGGGACAGGAACAGATACGCAGTATTTT. This encodes CASSLVGTGTDTQYF. The full variable domain, its missing parts supplied by reference TRBV11-2 and TRBJ2-3, is EAGVAQSPRYKIIEKRQSVAFWCNPISGHATLYWYQQILGQGPKLLIQFQNNGVVDDSQLPKDRFSAERLKGVDSTLKIQPAKLEDSAVYLCASSLVGTGTDTQYFGPGTRLTVL.

The chain couples TRBV28 to TRBJ1-5; TRBD1 might be the D (6 bases). The ends were cut back, 5 bases at V and 4 bases at J, with 9 bases in the middle. Germline-derived CDR1 and CDR2 are MDHEN and SYDVKM. This CDR3 has 13 residues. CDR3 DNA: TGTGCCAGCAGTATAGGGGGTAATCAGCCCCAGCATTTT. This sequence encodes CASSIGGNQPQHF.

The gene calls are TRBV5-4 and TRBJ1-2; maybe TRBD1 (5 bases). The CDR3 is 15 amino acids. Trimming pared 4 bases from V and 5 bases from J, leaving 18 bases between. CDR1 is SGHNT and CDR2 is YYREEE in the germline V gene (reference sequence). Written as DNA, the CDR3 is TGTGCCAGCAGCAGCTGGGACCTTTCGGGGTATGGCTACACCTTC. Amino acid sequence: CASSSWDLSGYGYTF.

This rearrangement joins TRBV5-1 to TRBJ2-1, with a tentative D call TRBD1 (5 bases). Per germline, CDR1 SGHRS and CDR2 YFSETQ. Trimming took off 5 bases at V and 8 bases at J, with 11 bases between the two ends. This CDR3 contains 12 residues. The chain's CDR3 is CASRQGIDEQFF. The CDR3 bases are TGCGCCAGCAGGCAGGGTATCGATGAGCAGTTCTTC.

The CDR3 loop is CASSPDPGDEQFF. The CDR3 DNA reads TGTGCCAGCAGCCCGGACCCCGGGGATGAGCAGTTCTTC. The chain links TRBV7-9 to TRBJ2-1; TRBD2 might be the D (5 bases). Germline CDR1 is SEHNR and CDR2 is FQNEAQ (reference sequence). Trimming took 5 bases from V and 8 from J, leaving 13 bases between them. The CDR3 contains 13 residues.

The genes are TRBV29-1 and TRBJ2-7; 8 bases map to TRBD2. Germline V gives CDR1 SQVTM, CDR2 ANQGSEA. The CDR3 consists of 15 residues. Trimming removed 1 base from V and 2 bases from J; junction bases left unmatched: 7. The CDR3 DNA reads TGCAGCGTTGAAGGCCTAGCGGGTTTAGCCTACGAGCAGTACTTC. Amino acids: CSVEGLAGLAYEQYF.

This chain uses TRBV6-5 with TRBJ1-3; D call uncertain. CDR3 length equals 13 residues. Germline V CDR1 and CDR2: MNHEY, SVGAGI. The germline V and J ends were trimmed by 6 bases and 8 bases, with 14 bases remaining between them. CDR3: CASSHTSPDTIYF. The DNA for the CDR3 is TGTGCCAGCAGCCACACCTCACCGGACACCATATATTTT.